The 14 T cell receptor beta chains in this list originate from one sample, sequenced in a study of T cell responses to AZD1222 COVID-19 vaccine (dated by TCRdb to about 2021). The intended sense of this specimen's time point label: baseline before first vaccination. The library was prepared using the immunoSEQ multiplex PCR assay. Here the immuneACCESS table is served through TCRdb, limited to in-frame sequences with V and J called. Missing clones are a known gap in these copies; in checked studies unresolved V genes cover under half, and the rest lacks a known reason. The sample records about 28,000 clones, more than 70% of which are singletons. The ten largest clones represent roughly 6.2% of the sample. This material consisted of peripheral blood, taken on day 0 of AZD1222 vaccination. The receptors here all came from an adult in good health.

The V and J genes are TRBV6-5 and TRBJ1-6, with 8 bases that match TRBD1. CDR1 and CDR2 from the germline V gene are MNHEY and SVGAGI. Germline trimming cut 6 bases from V and 9 bases from J; bases unmatched to any gene: 7. There are 14 residues in the CDR3. CDR3 protein: CASSSGQGTSPLHF. Written as DNA, the CDR3 is TGTGCCAGCAGCTCCGGACAGGGAACTTCACCCCTCCACTTT.

This clone was recorded once. The V call is TRBV7-3, the J call TRBJ2-3; D remains unclear. The CDR3 loop spans 14 amino acids. V was pared by 2 bases and J by 3 bases, with 9 bases between. Germline lookup yields CDR1 SGHTA and CDR2 FQGTGA. The CDR3 reads CASSLGMGTDTQYF. CDR3 bases: TGTGCCAGCAGCTTAGGGATGGGAACAGATACGCAGTATTTT.

The table lists this clone with a count of one. This CDR3 is also generated by other DNA sequences in the sample. The genes are TRBV7-9 and TRBJ2-5, with 12 nucleotides matching TRBD1. The V and J ends lost 1 base and 1 base, in that order; junction bases with no gene match: 1. Germline CDR1 and CDR2: SEHNR and FQNEAQ (reference sequence). This CDR3 is built from 16 residues. CDR3 bases: TGTGCCAGCAGCTTAGGGGACAGGGGGCGCCAAGAGACCCAGTACTTC. Protein: CASSLGDRGRQETQYF. Drawing the rest from reference TRBV7-9 and TRBJ2-5, the complete variable domain is DTGVSQNPRHKITKRGQNVTFRCDPISEHNRLYWYRQTLGQGPEFLTYFQNEAQLEKSRLLSDRFSAERPKGSFSTLEIQRTEQGDSAMYLCASSLGDRGRQETQYFGPGTRLLVL.

This clone was recorded a few times. The CDR3 DNA reads TGTGCCAGCAGCGATACAGGACACGAGCAGTACGTC. As protein: CASSDTGHEQYV. The chain uses TRBV6-2 or TRBV6-3 and TRBJ2-7; D possibly corresponds to TRBD1 (5 bases). The germline V gene encodes CDR1 MNHEY and CDR2 SVGEGT. The CDR3 totals 12 residues. Trimming took off 6 bases at V and 5 bases at J, with 11 bases between the two ends.

The J gene is TRBJ1-2, the V gene TRBV7-2; no clear D gene. Germline CDR1 and CDR2: SGHTA and FQGNSA. V was cut by 2 bases and J by 8 bases, with 15 bases left in between. The CDR3 is 14 residues long. For the CDR3, the DNA is TGTGCCAGCAGCTTAAGTCCCAAGGAAGCGGGCTACACCTTC. This gives the protein CASSLSPKEAGYTF. Together with reference TRBV7-2 and TRBJ1-2, the CDR3 gives the full variable domain: GAGVSQSPSNKVTEKGKDVELRCDPISGHTALYWYRQSLGQGLEFLIYFQGNSAPDKSGLPSDRFSAERTGGSVSTLTIQRTQQEDSAVYLCASSLSPKEAGYTFGSGTRLTVV.

The rearrangement uses TRBV18 and TRBJ2-7; TRBD2 matches at 7 bases. This CDR3 has 14 residues. The V gene's germline CDR1 is KGHSH and CDR2 LQKENI. J was trimmed by 3 bases and V by 2 bases; bases with no gene match: 4. CDR3 region: CASSPAPSGYEQYV. CDR3 nucleotides: TGTGCCAGCTCACCAGCCCCTAGCGGCTACGAGCAGTACGTC.

The table lists this clone with a count of one. The J gene is TRBJ1-1, the V gene TRBV19; D remains unclear. Germline assignment: CDR1 LNHDA and CDR2 SQIVND (reference sequence). This CDR3 is built from 14 residues. The ends were cut back, 4 bases at V and 10 bases at J, with 19 bases in the middle. The chain's CDR3 is CASSTAPEYHGAFF. The CDR3 nucleotides read TGTGCCAGTAGTACTGCACCTGAGTACCACGGAGCTTTCTTT.

This clone appeared a single time. The chain combines TRBV6-4 with TRBJ2-7; D is unresolved. Germline CDR1 reads MRHNA; CDR2 reads SNTAGT. Trimming shortened V by 4 bases and J by 4 bases, and 8 bases separated the two germline ends. The CDR3 spans 12 residues. This chain's CDR3 is CASSVDLYEQYV. CDR3 in DNA: TGTGCCAGCAGTGTTGACCTTTACGAGCAGTACGTC.

The chain links TRBV30 to TRBJ2-2; 7 nucleotides match TRBD1. Germline V gene sequence: CDR1 GTSNPN, CDR2 SVGIG (reference sequence). This CDR3 region has 15 residues. V lost 3 bases to trimming and J lost 0 bases; unmatched junction nucleotides: 4. For the CDR3, the DNA is TGTGCCTGGAGACGACAGGGCCCGAACACCGGGGAGCTGTTTTTT. Protein product: CAWRRQGPNTGELFF.

This clone was seen once. V usage is TRBV18 and J usage is TRBJ1-2; D not resolved. The V end lost 1 base, the J end lost 4 bases, and 16 bases lay between the germline ends. The length of the CDR3 is 16 residues. CDR1 is KGHSH, CDR2 LQKENI, per germline. The CDR3 DNA follows: TGTGCCAGCTCACCACGAGTTGAGGGAGGATTCTATGGCTACACCTTC. Its translation is CASSPRVEGGFYGYTF.

V gene TRBV28 combines with J gene TRBJ1-2; TRBD1 agrees at 8 bases. The junction had 13 bases not matched to a gene; V was cut back by 6 bases and J by 7 bases. Germline CDR1 MDHEN, CDR2 SYDVKM. The CDR3 runs 15 residues. The CDR3 DNA sequence: TGTGCCAGCAGCCCTATCCCGGCAGGGGGCGGTGGCTACACCTTC. It specifies CASSPIPAGGGGYTF.

The CDR3 nucleotides are TGTGCCAGCAGCCAAGATCGTGGGGGCTCCTCTGGAAACACCATATATTTT. Its translation is CASSQDRGGSSGNTIYF. The chain links TRBV4-2 to TRBJ1-3; the D gene is possibly TRBD1 (6 bases). CDR1 is LGHNA and CDR2 is YNFKEQ in the germline V gene. There are 17 residues in the CDR3. V dropped 0 bases and J dropped 0 bases, with 12 bases sitting between them.

This clone was counted a few times. This chain joins TRBV11-2 and TRBJ2-1; no clear D gene. CDR1 SGHAT and CDR2 FQNNGV come from the germline V gene. The CDR3 length is 16 residues. V lost 1 base and J lost 8, with 18 bases in between. The CDR3 DNA reads TGTGCCAGCAGCTTAGTGTTCGCGGAGCCCTGGGATGAGCAGTTCTTC. As protein: CASSLVFAEPWDEQFF.

The rearrangement joins TRBV19 to TRBJ1-5, with D perhaps TRBD1 (5 bases). Looked up from germline, CDR1 is LNHDA and CDR2 is SQIVND (reference sequence). This CDR3 region has 15 residues. V was shortened by 6 bases and J by 6 bases, with 18 bases between the two germline ends. The CDR3 DNA sequence: TGTGCCAGTAGGATCACCTCAGGGAGTATTCAGCCCCAGCATTTT. This codes for CASRITSGSIQPQHF.